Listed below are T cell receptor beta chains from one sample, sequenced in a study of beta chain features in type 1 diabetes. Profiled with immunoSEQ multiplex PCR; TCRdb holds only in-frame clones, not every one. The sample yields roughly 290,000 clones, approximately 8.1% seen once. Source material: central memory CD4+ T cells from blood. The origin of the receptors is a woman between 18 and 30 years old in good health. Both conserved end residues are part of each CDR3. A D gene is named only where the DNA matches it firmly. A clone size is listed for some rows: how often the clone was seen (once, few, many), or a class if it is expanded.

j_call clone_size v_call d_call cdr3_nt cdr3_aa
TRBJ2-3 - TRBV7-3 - TGTGCCAGCAGGCCGACAGCCACAGATACGCAGTATTTT CASRPTATDTQYF
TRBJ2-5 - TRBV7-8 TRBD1 TGTGCCAGCAGCTCGACAGGGTTCCAAGAGACCCAGTACTTC CASSSTGFQETQYF
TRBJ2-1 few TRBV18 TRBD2 TGTGCCAGCTCACCGTCGCGGGAGAGGGACAATGAGCAGTTCTTC CASSPSRERDNEQFF
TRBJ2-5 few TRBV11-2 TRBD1 TGTGCCAGCAGCTCCTCGACAGGGTCTAGGGAGACCCAGTACTTC CASSSSTGSRETQYF
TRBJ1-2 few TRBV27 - TGTGCCAGCAGTTTAGCGGGGGCCCCTAACTATGGCTACACCTTC CASSLAGAPNYGYTF
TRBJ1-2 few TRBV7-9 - TGTGCCAGCAGCTTAGCTCTCGGGGCTAACTATGGCTACACCTTC CASSLALGANYGYTF
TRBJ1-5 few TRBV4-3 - TGCGCCAGCAGCCAAGATGCCGGGGCAGGGGGCAATCAGCCCCAGCATTTT CASSQDAGAGGNQPQHF
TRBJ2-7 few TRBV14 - TGTGCCAGCAGCTTAGGGACCCTCTACGAGCAGTACTTC CASSLGTLYEQYF
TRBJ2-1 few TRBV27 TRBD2 TGTGCCAGCAGTCACCGCGGACTAGCGGGAGTCAATGAGCAGTTCTTC CASSHRGLAGVNEQFF
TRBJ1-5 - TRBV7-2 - TGTGCCAGCAGCTGGGAGGGGGGCAGCGATCAGCCCCAGCATTTT CASSWEGGSDQPQHF
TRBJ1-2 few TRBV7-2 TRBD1 TGTGCCAGCAGCCCCCGAAACAGGGGCGGCTACACCTTC CASSPRNRGGYTF
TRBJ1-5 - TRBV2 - TGTGCCAGCAGGGAAGGTGTAGACACTAGCAATCAGCCCCAGCATTTT CASREGVDTSNQPQHF
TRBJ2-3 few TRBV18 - TGTGCCAGCTCACCAGGGGGGGCTCGCACAGATACGCAGTATTTT CASSPGGARTDTQYF
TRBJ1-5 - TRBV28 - TGTGCCAGCAGCCCGTATCAACAGCCCCAGCATTTT CASSPYQQPQHF
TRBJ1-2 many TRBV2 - TGTGCCAGCAGTGATTCGGCCGGCTATGGCTACACCTTC CASSDSAGYGYTF
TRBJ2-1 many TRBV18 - TGTGCCAGCTCGGAAACGGTAGACAATGAGCAGTTCTTC CASSETVDNEQFF
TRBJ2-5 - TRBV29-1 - TGCAGTGGGGGGACGCAAGAGACCCAGTACTTC CSGGTQETQYF
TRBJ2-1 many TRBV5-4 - TGTGCCAGCAGCTTACAGGGCCAATCCTACAATGAGCAGTTCTTC CASSLQGQSYNEQFF
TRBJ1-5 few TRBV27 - TGTGCCAGCAGTTTACAGGGGTACGGAGGCAATCAGCCCCAGCATTTT CASSLQGYGGNQPQHF
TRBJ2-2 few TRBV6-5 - TGTGCCAGCAGTTACTACACTGACGCATCCGGGGAGCTGTTTTTT CASSYYTDASGELFF
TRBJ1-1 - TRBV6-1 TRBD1 TGTGCCAGCAGCACAGGGGGAACGAACACTGAAGCTTTCTTT CASSTGGTNTEAFF
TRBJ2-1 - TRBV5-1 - TGCGCCAGCAGATTAGGAACGGGACAAGGGAATAATGAGCAGTTCTTC CASRLGTGQGNNEQFF
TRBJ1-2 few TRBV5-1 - TGCGCCAGCAGGTCAGACGTTTCTAACTATGGCTACACCTTC CASRSDVSNYGYTF
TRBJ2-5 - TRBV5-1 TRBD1 TGCGCCAGCAGATTCGTTCAGGGGGCGGGAGAGACCCAGTACTTC CASRFVQGAGETQYF
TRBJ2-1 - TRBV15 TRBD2 TGTGCCACCAGCAGAGCACAGGGGCGGACTAGCGGGAACAATGAGCAGTTCTTC CATSRAQGRTSGNNEQFF
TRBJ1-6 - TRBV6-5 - TGTGCCAGGTTGGCCGAACGGGGCATGAGGACACCCCTCCACTTT CARLAERGMRTPLHF
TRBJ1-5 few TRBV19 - TGTGCCAGTAGTTTACAGGTCTATCAGCCCCAGCATTTT CASSLQVYQPQHF
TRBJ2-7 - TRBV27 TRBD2 TGTGCCAGCAGAAAAGGCGGGAGGAATCTAAACGAGCAGTACTTC CASRKGGRNLNEQYF
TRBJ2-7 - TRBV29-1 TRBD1 TGCAGCGTTGTCCCGACAGGGCTGGGCGAGCAGTACTTC CSVVPTGLGEQYF
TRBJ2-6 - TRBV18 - TGTGCCAGCTCACCTTCTGGGGCCAACGTCCTGACTTTC CASSPSGANVLTF
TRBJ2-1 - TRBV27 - TGTGCCAGCAGTCTTCAGGGGCGGGGTGAGCAGTTCTTC CASSLQGRGEQFF
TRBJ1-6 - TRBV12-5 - TGTGCTAGTGGTTTGGAAGAGGATTCACCCCTCCACTTT CASGLEEDSPLHF
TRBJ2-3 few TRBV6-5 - TGTGCCAGCAGTGGGAGGGGGAGCGGGGATACGCAGTATTTT CASSGRGSGDTQYF
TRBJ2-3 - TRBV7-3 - TGTGCCAGCAGCCTGTCCAGGGACACAGATACGCAGTATTTT CASSLSRDTDTQYF
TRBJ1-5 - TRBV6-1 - TGTGCCAGTCTGGCAGATAGCAATCAGCCCCAGCATTTT CASLADSNQPQHF
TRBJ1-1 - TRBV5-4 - TGTGCCAGCAGCTCCTTCTATGTTGGGAGCACTGAAGCTTTCTTT CASSSFYVGSTEAFF
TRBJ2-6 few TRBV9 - TGTGCCAGCAGCGTAGCCGGGGCCGGGGCCAACGTCCTGACTTTC CASSVAGAGANVLTF
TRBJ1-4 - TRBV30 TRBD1 TGTGCCTGGAGTGCGGGACAGGTTGGAGAAAAACTGTTTTTT CAWSAGQVGEKLFF
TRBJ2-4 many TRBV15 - TGTGCCACCAGCAGACCACCGGCAAACATTCAGTACTTC CATSRPPANIQYF
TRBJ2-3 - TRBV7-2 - TGTGCCAGCAGCTTTCGGGATAAGGCTGATACGCAGTATTTT CASSFRDKADTQYF
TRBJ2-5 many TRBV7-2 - TGTGCCAGCAGCGTGGAGGGCCGAAAGACCCAGTACTTC CASSVEGRKTQYF
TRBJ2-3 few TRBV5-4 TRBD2 TGTGCCAGCAGCGGGGCGGGGGTAGGTGGAGATACGCAGTATTTT CASSGAGVGGDTQYF
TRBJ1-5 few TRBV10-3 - TGTGCCATCTCCCCGGGCAATCAGCCCCAGCATTTT CAISPGNQPQHF
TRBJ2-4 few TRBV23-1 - TGCGCCAGCAGTCAGTTATACGAACAGGGTACCAAAAACATTCAGTACTTC CASSQLYEQGTKNIQYF
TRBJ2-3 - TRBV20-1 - TGCAGTGCTAGTGCACCAGATACGCAGTATTTT CSASAPDTQYF
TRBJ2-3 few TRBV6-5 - TGTGCCAGCAGTTACTCCGGGGCCCACACAGATACGCAGTATTTT CASSYSGAHTDTQYF
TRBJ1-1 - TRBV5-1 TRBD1 TGCGCCAGCAGCCCAAGGACAGGGGGGGACACTGAAGCTTTCTTT CASSPRTGGDTEAFF
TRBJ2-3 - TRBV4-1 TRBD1 TGCGCCAGCAGCCAAGATAGGGGGCGGGCCGATGCAAGCACAGATACGCAGTATTTT CASSQDRGRADASTDTQYF
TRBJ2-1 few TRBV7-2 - TGTGCCAGCAGCACCCGTCCCTCCGCTGAGGATGAGCAGTTCTTC CASSTRPSAEDEQFF
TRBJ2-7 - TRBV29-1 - TGCAGCGTTGATGGGGACTCCTACGAGCAGTACTTC CSVDGDSYEQYF
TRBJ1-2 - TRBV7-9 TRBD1 TGTGCCAGCAGCTTAGCGCGACAGGGAAACTATGGCTACACCTTC CASSLARQGNYGYTF
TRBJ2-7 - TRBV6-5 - TGTGCCAGCACGACAGTCAGGCCCTACGAGCAGTACTTC CASTTVRPYEQYF
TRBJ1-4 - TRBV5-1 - TGCGCCAGCAGCTCTGACAGCACTAATGAAAAACTGTTTTTT CASSSDSTNEKLFF
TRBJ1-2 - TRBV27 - TGTGCCAGCAGTTTGGGAGGGGTAGCTAACTATGGCTACACCTTC CASSLGGVANYGYTF